These 20 T cell receptor beta chains were sequenced from one sample in a study of T cells in Graves' hyperthyroidism and ophthalmopathy. Regions amplified from RNA transcripts were the TCR beta CDR3 regions. The HTBI primer set drove a first-round RT-PCR of the TCR CDR3. TCRdb recomputed calls from the multiplex PCR reads with MiXCR, one row per CDR3 protein. Of around 180,000 distinct CDR3 sequences in the sample, about a sixth were seen once. Sequenced: blood. The receptors shown here come from a woman in her fifties or sixties with Graves' hyperthyroidism.

This clonotype was seen more than once but under ten times. The rearrangement links TRBV6-1 to TRBJ1-2; unclear D gene. Germline CDR1 and CDR2: MNHNS and SASEGT. The CDR3 is made up of 15 amino acids. Trimming took off 5 bases at V and 3 bases at J, with 16 bases between the two ends. CDR3 protein: CASSFGSPGHYGYTF. Written as DNA, the CDR3 is TGTGCCAGCAGTTTCGGGTCCCCGGGCCACTATGGCTACACCTTC.

V gene TRBV28 combines with J gene TRBJ1-1; D unclear. CDR1 and CDR2 (germline): MDHEN, SYDVKM. Trimming took off 4 bases at V and 5 bases at J, with 11 bases between the two ends. The CDR3 has 13 amino acids. The CDR3 DNA is TGTGCCAGCAGTTCAAGACGATGGACTGAAGCTTTCTTT. Amino acids: CASSSRRWTEAFF.

This clonotype was seen repeatedly, ten times or more. V usage is TRBV2 and J usage is TRBJ2-1; D tentatively fits TRBD1 or TRBD2 (5 bases each). Germline V CDR1 and CDR2: SNHLY, FYNNEI. Between the trimmed V and J ends, which lost 5 bases and 15 bases, there was a span of 20 bases. The CDR3 is 13 amino acids. This CDR3 reads CASSPPGRILGFF. CDR3 sequence (DNA): TGTGCCAGCAGTCCCCCGGGACGAATACTGGGGTTCTTC.

The chain combines TRBV6-5 with TRBJ2-7; TRBD2 matches at 7 bases. Germline CDR1 MNHEY, CDR2 SVGAGI. The ends lost 2 bases at V and 0 bases at J; junction bases unmatched: 4. This CDR3 contains 15 residues. The CDR3 is CASSYDASGSYEQYF. In DNA, the CDR3 is TGTGCCAGCAGTTACGATGCTAGCGGCTCCTACGAGCAGTACTTC.

With regard to this clonotype: This may come from a read error, since a much larger clone is one base off. The chain couples TRBV6-2 or TRBV6-3 to TRBJ2-7, with D unresolved. The CDR3 is 11 amino acids. CDR1 and CDR2 from the germline V gene are MNHEY and SVGEGT. The germline V and J ends were trimmed by 5 bases and 3 bases, with 5 bases remaining between them. Here the CDR3 reads CASSKNYEQYF. The CDR3 DNA reads TGTGCCAGCAGTAAGAACTACGAGCAGTACTTC.

In its sample, this clonotype was seen many times. The CDR3 sequence: CASSLAAGLAGAYYEQYF. DNA of the CDR3: TGTGCCAGCAGCTTGGCCGCGGGACTAGCGGGGGCGTACTACGAGCAGTACTTC. This chain joins TRBV7-9 and TRBJ2-7, with 14 bases lining up with TRBD2. This CDR3 comprises 18 residues. CDR1 and CDR2 from the germline V gene are SEHNR and FQNEAQ (reference sequence). The V and J ends lost 3 bases and 3 bases, in that order; junction bases with no gene match: 10.

This clonotype was seen ten or more times. The V gene is TRBV11-2, the J gene TRBJ1-1; 7 bases align to TRBD1. This CDR3 contains 15 residues. Germline V gene data show CDR1 as SGHAT and CDR2 as FQNNGV. V dropped 9 bases and J dropped 4; count of bases not matched to a gene: 14. CDR3 sequence: CASFQGGTARTEAFF. For the CDR3, the DNA is TGTGCCAGTTTTCAGGGAGGGACAGCGCGCACTGAAGCTTTCTTT.

The V and J genes are TRBV28 and TRBJ2-7; TRBD2 might be the D (5 bases). In germline, CDR1 is MDHEN, CDR2 SYDVKM. This CDR3 contains 13 residues. V lost 6 bases and J lost 5, with 14 bases in between. The CDR3 bases are TGTGCCAGCAGCCAGGACTTGAGGGACGAGCAGTACTTC. As protein: CASSQDLRDEQYF.

This clonotype was seen repeatedly, ten times or more. This sequence joins TRBV20-1 and TRBJ2-5; no definite D call. V was shortened by 7 bases and J by 1 base, with 22 bases between the two germline ends. This CDR3 contains 16 residues. Germline CDR1 is DFQATT and CDR2 is SNEGSKA (reference sequence). The CDR3 DNA reads as TGCAGTGTTACGTTACTGCAGTCCGGCTTCCAAGAGACCCAGTACTTC. Its protein product is CSVTLLQSGFQETQYF.

This clonotype was counted a few times. The chain uses TRBV7-9 and TRBJ2-7; 8 bases are shared with TRBD1. Germline V gene data show CDR1 as SEHNR and CDR2 as FQNEAQ (reference sequence). The V gene end was trimmed by 5 bases and the J gene end by 3 bases; junction bases not matched to a gene: 6. The CDR3 spans 14 residues. Written as DNA, the CDR3 is TGTGCCAGCAGCCATGACAGGGGCCTCTACGAGCAGTACTTC. Encoded protein: CASSHDRGLYEQYF.

The chain carries TRBV28 and TRBJ2-5; tentative D call: TRBD2 (6 bases). Germline CDR1 reads MDHEN; CDR2 reads SYDVKM. This CDR3 comprises 14 residues. Between the trimmed V and J ends, which lost 8 bases and 5 bases, there was a span of 18 bases. CDR3 residues: CASGMGTAGETQYF. The DNA for the CDR3 is TGTGCCAGCGGGATGGGGACGGCGGGGGAGACCCAGTACTTC.

This chain uses TRBV2 with TRBJ1-2, with 11 nucleotides matching TRBD1. The germline gives CDR1 SNHLY, CDR2 FYNNEI. The ends lost 6 bases at V and 6 bases at J; junction bases unmatched: 6. This CDR3 region has 14 residues. In nucleotides, the CDR3 is TGTGCCAGCAGGCTAACGGGACAGGGGGATGGCTACACCTTC. It encodes CASRLTGQGDGYTF.

This clonotype was picked up many times. The chain carries TRBV27 and TRBJ1-6, with 8 bases lining up with TRBD1. Germline CDR1 is MNHEY and CDR2 is SMNVEV (reference sequence). V shed 4 bases and J 4 bases; nucleotides not matched to a gene: 3. The CDR3 consists of 15 residues. CDR3 region: CASSYTGGYNSPLHF. As DNA, the CDR3 is TGTGCCAGCAGTTACACAGGGGGGTATAATTCACCCCTCCACTTT.

This clonotype was counted only a few times. The V call is TRBV19, the J call TRBJ1-5, with TRBD1 identical over 7 bases. This CDR3 is built from 13 residues. Looked up from germline, CDR1 is LNHDA and CDR2 is SQIVND (reference sequence). Trimming at V came to 11 bases and at J to 2 bases, leaving 6 bases not matched to a gene. The CDR3 sequence is CAAKGAGNQPQHF. DNA of the CDR3: TGTGCCGCCAAGGGGGCGGGCAATCAGCCCCAGCATTTT.

This clonotype has at least ten counts. The chain uses TRBV19 and TRBJ1-1; D may be TRBD1 (5 bases). V was pared by 7 bases and J by 6 bases, with 18 bases between. The CDR3 runs 14 residues. Germline loops: CDR1 LNHDA, CDR2 SQIVND (reference sequence). The CDR3 here is CASTQGLGVAEAFF. DNA of the CDR3: TGTGCCAGTACCCAAGGGCTGGGGGTCGCTGAAGCTTTCTTT. Filled out from reference TRBV19 and TRBJ1-1, the complete variable domain reads DGGITQSPKYLFRKEGQNVTLSCEQNLNHDAMYWYRQDPGQGLRLIYYSQIVNDFQKGDIAEGYSVSREKKESFPLTVTSAQKNPTAFYLCASTQGLGVAEAFFGQGTRLTVV.

Many counts were recorded for this clonotype. The V call is TRBV7-3, the J call TRBJ2-1, with TRBD1 matching 8 bases. J gave up 6 bases and V 5 bases, and 12 bases lay outside the gene matches. CDR1 and CDR2 from the germline V gene are SGHTA and FQGTGA. The CDR3 length is 16 residues. CDR3 nucleotides: TGTGCCAGCAGCCCCCTCGGACAGGGACTGGGCAATGAGCAGTTCTTC. Its protein is CASSPLGQGLGNEQFF.

This clonotype has at least ten counts. This may be a read error: a much more frequent sequence differs by one nucleotide. The chain links TRBV6-7 to TRBJ1-2; D ambiguous. TRBV6-7 counts as an open reading frame of uncertain function. V was trimmed by 6 bases and J by 4 bases, leaving 12 bases between them. This CDR3 spans 13 amino acids. Here the CDR3 reads CASRQRLVYGYTF. The CDR3 region has the DNA TGTGCCAGCAGGCAACGGCTAGTCTATGGCTACACCTTC.

At least ten counts were recorded for this clonotype. The V gene is TRBV9, the J gene TRBJ2-7, with a possible D match to TRBD1 (5 bases). The CDR3 has 14 amino acids. The germline V and J ends were trimmed by 2 bases and 3 bases, with 12 bases remaining between them. Germline values: CDR1 SGDLS, CDR2 YYNGEE. The CDR3: CASSVDGQNYEQYF. The CDR3 nucleotides read TGTGCCAGCAGCGTCGACGGACAAAACTACGAGCAGTACTTC.

This clonotype was picked up many times. The chain is built from TRBV5-6 and TRBJ1-6; no clear D. The V end was cut by 4 bases, the J end by 5 bases, with 4 bases between. Per germline, CDR1 SGHDT and CDR2 YYEEEE. The length of the CDR3 is 12 residues. CDR3 amino acids: CASSRDNSPLHF. CDR3 bases: TGTGCCAGCAGCCGGGATAATTCACCCCTCCACTTT.

Many counts were recorded for this clonotype. This chain connects TRBV10-3 to TRBJ2-3; the D gene is possibly TRBD2 (6 bases). Germline loops: CDR1 ENHRY, CDR2 SYGVKD. With 2 bases removed from V and 0 bases from J, the gap between germline ends came to 9 bases. This CDR3 contains 15 residues. The CDR3 nucleotides are TGTGCCATCAGTGAGGGGGACTTTAGCACAGATACGCAGTATTTT. This encodes CAISEGDFSTDTQYF.